The T cell receptor beta chain described here comes from a study of vaccination and CD4 T cells after COVID-19. Study-level information: Four females and six males made up the convalescents, two of whom were Hispanic.

Treatment defined: roughly 11-day PBMC culture with coronavirus spike peptide pools or control peptides (ViraFEST assay). After being plated at some 2 million per well, PBMCs were cultured with approximately 9.8 IU/ml IL-2 and roughly 9.8 ug/ml peptide pools. This clonotype was detected only a few times. The antigen is not known. With the Oncomine TCR Beta short-read assay, DNA from cultured CD4+ T cells was sequenced. Investigators isolated genomic DNA from cultured CD4+ T cells. In TCRdb, the PCR reads were re-called with MiXCR into one record per CDR3 protein. The table shows 11,000 to 15,000 distinct CDR3 sequences, with approximately 45% occurring only once. The receptor was derived from a human donor with COVID-19. The material sequenced was cultured CD4+ T cells from blood.

Here the CDR3 reads CASSATGYGYTF. In DNA, the CDR3 is TGTGCCAGCAGTGCGACAGGCTATGGCTACACCTTC. The chain employs TRBV25-1 and TRBJ1-2; weak D call: TRBD1 (6 bases). The V end was cut by 4 bases, the J end by 4 bases, with 7 bases between. CDR3 length: 12 amino acids. Germline loops: CDR1 MGHDK, CDR2 SYGVNS.